These 29 T cell receptor beta chains were sequenced from one sample in a study of blood T cell repertoires in COVID-19. Here immunoSEQ multiplex PCR was the method, and the copy in TCRdb shows in-frame clones only, minus some. The sample consists of under 300,000 clones, roughly 88% of them appearing once. The sequencing sample was made of PBMCs or T cells enriched from blood (not recorded which). The receptor set was obtained from a woman in her thirties or forties who had been exposed to COVID-19.

V gene TRBV28 combines with J gene TRBJ1-1, with 8 bases lining up with TRBD1. Germline CDR1 is MDHEN and CDR2 is SYDVKM. CDR3 length: 13 residues. V lost 10 bases and J lost 1; bases outside the gene matches: 5. CDR3 residues: CAIAGGENTEAFF. CDR3 sequence (DNA): TGTGCCATCGCAGGGGGCGAGAACACTGAAGCTTTCTTT. Combining the CDR3 with reference TRBV28 and TRBJ1-1 gives the whole variable domain DVKVTQSSRYLVKRTGEKVFLECVQDMDHENMFWYRQDPGLGLRLIYFSYDVKMKEKGDIPEGYSVSREKKERFSLILESASTNQTSMYLCAIAGGENTEAFFGQGTRLTVV.

The V gene is TRBV27, the J gene TRBJ2-3; D possibly corresponds to TRBD1 (5 bases). Per germline, CDR1 MNHEY and CDR2 SMNVEV (reference sequence). The CDR3 runs 13 residues. Between the trimmed V and J ends, which lost 5 bases and 6 bases, there was a span of 12 bases. This CDR3 is CASSRTPFDTQYF. CDR3 DNA sequence: TGTGCCAGCAGTCGGACACCGTTCGATACGCAGTATTTT.

This CDR3 is CAISERTGLNSNQPQHF. In DNA form, the CDR3 reads TGTGCCATCAGTGAGAGAACAGGGCTGAATAGCAATCAGCCCCAGCATTTT. V gene TRBV10-3 combines with J gene TRBJ1-5; D is perhaps TRBD1 (6 bases). Per germline, CDR1 ENHRY and CDR2 SYGVKD. This CDR3 region has 17 residues. The V gene lost 2 bases and the J gene lost 0 bases, with 14 bases spanning the gap.

The CDR3 sequence is CASSVDRDQPQHF. The CDR3 DNA is TGTGCCAGCAGCGTCGACAGGGATCAGCCCCAGCATTTT. The chain carries TRBV7-3 and TRBJ1-5; 7 bases map to TRBD1. Per germline, CDR1 SGHTA and CDR2 FQGTGA. V was clipped by 5 bases and J by 5 bases; unmatched bases: 3. The CDR3 runs to 13 residues. The whole variable domain, remainder taken from reference TRBV7-3 and TRBJ1-5, is GAGVSQTPSNKVTEKGKYVELRCDPISGHTALYWYRQSLGQGPEFLIYFQGTGAADDSGLPNDRFFAVRPEGSVSTLKIQRTERGDSAVYLCASSVDRDQPQHFGDGTRLSIL.

A single count supports this clone. The CDR3 DNA follows: TGTGCCACCAGTGATCGTCCAGCGGGATTGGATGAGCAGTTCTTC. It encodes CATSDRPAGLDEQFF. The chain carries TRBV24-1 and TRBJ2-1; 7 bases are a match to TRBD2. Germline CDR1 is KGHDR and CDR2 is SFDVKD. This CDR3 spans 15 amino acids. The V gene end was trimmed by 3 bases and the J gene end by 8 bases; junction bases not matched to a gene: 9.

The rearrangement links TRBV29-1 to TRBJ2-6; unclear D gene. Per the germline V gene, CDR1 is SQVTM and CDR2 is ANQGSEA. V lost 0 bases and J 1 base, leaving 10 bases between the germline ends. The CDR3 totals 16 residues. The CDR3 reads CSVEDLLRSGANVLTF. CDR3 bases: TGCAGCGTTGAAGATCTTCTCAGATCTGGGGCCAACGTCCTGACTTTC. Filled out from reference TRBV29-1 and TRBJ2-6, the complete variable domain reads SAVISQKPSRDICQRGTSLTIQCQVDSQVTMMFWYRQQPGQSLTLIATANQGSEATYESGFVIDKFPISRPNLTFSTLTVSNMSPEDSSIYLCSVEDLLRSGANVLTFGAGSRLTVL.

The chain recombines TRBV27 with TRBJ1-6; D ambiguous. Per the germline V gene, CDR1 is MNHEY and CDR2 is SMNVEV (reference sequence). The ends were cut back, 1 base at V and 9 bases at J, with 25 bases in the middle. The CDR3 sequence is 19 residues long. As DNA, the CDR3 is TGTGCCAGCAGTTTATACCCCCCCAAAATAGCGGGTCCTGGTTCACCCCTCCACTTT. Encoded protein: CASSLYPPKIAGPGSPLHF.

The chain recombines TRBV18 with TRBJ2-5, with a possible D match to TRBD1 (6 bases). Germline CDR1 and CDR2: KGHSH and LQKENI. Trimming took 8 bases from V and 5 from J, leaving 18 bases between them. CDR3 length: 14 residues. Here the CDR3 reads CASHLYRDSETQYF. The CDR3 DNA reads as TGTGCCAGCCACTTGTACAGGGATTCGGAGACCCAGTACTTC. The complete variable domain, with remaining parts taken from reference TRBV18 and TRBJ2-5, reads NAGVMQNPRHLVRRRGQEARLRCSPMKGHSHVYWYRQLPEEGLKFMVYLQKENIIDESGMPKERFSAEFPKEGPSILRIQQVVRGDSAAYFCASHLYRDSETQYFGPGTRLLVL.

The chain employs TRBV19 and TRBJ1-5, with a tentative D call TRBD1 (5 bases). V lost 3 bases and J 0 bases, leaving 12 bases between the germline ends. CDR1 LNHDA and CDR2 SQIVND come from the germline V gene (reference sequence). There are 16 residues in the CDR3. Here the CDR3 DNA reads TGTGCCAGTAGTATTCGGCAGGGAGGTAGCAATCAGCCCCAGCATTTT. Protein: CASSIRQGGSNQPQHF.

The chain couples TRBV6-4 to TRBJ2-1, with D unclear. Trimming cost V 5 bases and J 0 bases, with 11 bases left between them. The V gene's germline CDR1 is MRHNA and CDR2 SNTAGT. The CDR3 is 15 amino acids. CDR3 loop: CASSPTVGSYNEQFF. Written as DNA, the CDR3 is TGTGCCAGCAGTCCTACAGTGGGCTCCTACAATGAGCAGTTCTTC.

This clone came up once. V is TRBV28 and J is TRBJ1-1; a weak D match, TRBD1 (6 bases). CDR1 and CDR2 (germline): MDHEN, SYDVKM. The germline V and J ends were trimmed by 3 bases and 2 bases, with 10 bases remaining between them. This CDR3 comprises 14 residues. CDR3 in amino acids: CASSLTGVNTEAFF. In DNA, the CDR3 is TGTGCCAGCAGTTTGACAGGAGTTAACACTGAAGCTTTCTTT. Drawing the rest from reference TRBV28 and TRBJ1-1, the complete variable domain is DVKVTQSSRYLVKRTGEKVFLECVQDMDHENMFWYRQDPGLGLRLIYFSYDVKMKEKGDIPEGYSVSREKKERFSLILESASTNQTSMYLCASSLTGVNTEAFFGQGTRLTVV.

The CDR3 sequence is CASRTSGTSGTNEQFF. Here the CDR3 DNA reads TGTGCCAGCAGGACTTCCGGGACTAGCGGGACTAATGAGCAGTTCTTC. V gene TRBV28 combines with J gene TRBJ2-1; 13 nucleotides line up with TRBD2. The V gene end was trimmed by 6 bases and the J gene end by 7 bases; junction bases not matched to a gene: 9. The CDR3 spans 16 residues. The germline gives CDR1 MDHEN, CDR2 SYDVKM. Combining the CDR3 with reference TRBV28 and TRBJ2-1 gives the whole variable domain DVKVTQSSRYLVKRTGEKVFLECVQDMDHENMFWYRQDPGLGLRLIYFSYDVKMKEKGDIPEGYSVSREKKERFSLILESASTNQTSMYLCASRTSGTSGTNEQFFGPGTRLTVL.

The chain has TRBV15 and TRBJ2-2; D is perhaps TRBD1 (7 bases). From germline, CDR1 is LNHNV and CDR2 YYDKDF (reference sequence). The CDR3 loop spans 16 amino acids. Trimming pared 3 bases from V and 5 bases from J, leaving 16 bases between. The CDR3 loop reads CATSRETGTETGELFF. CDR3 sequence (DNA): TGTGCCACCAGCAGGGAGACAGGGACTGAAACCGGGGAGCTGTTTTTT.

The genes are TRBV30 and TRBJ1-2, with unresolved D. V gave up 6 bases and J gave up 8 bases, with 16 bases separating them. CDR3 size: 12 residues. Germline V CDR1 and CDR2: GTSNPN, SVGIG (reference sequence). CDR3 sequence: CACRSRTGGYTF. CDR3 coding DNA: TGTGCCTGCAGGTCCAGGACGGGGGGCTACACCTTC.

CDR3 residues: CASSFYEDQPQHF. The CDR3 coding sequence is TGTGCCAGCAGCTTTTACGAGGATCAGCCCCAGCATTTT. The chain links TRBV11-2 to TRBJ1-5; no clear D gene. The CDR3 loop spans 13 amino acids. V was trimmed by 3 bases and J by 5 bases, leaving 8 bases between them. The germline CDR1 and CDR2 sequences are SGHAT and FQNNGV.

The gene calls are TRBV5-1 and TRBJ2-3; D not certain. V was cut by 7 bases and J by 4 bases, with 13 bases left in between. CDR1 SGHRS and CDR2 YFSETQ come from the germline V gene. CDR3 size: 13 residues. In DNA, the CDR3 is TGCGCCAGCTACAGTTCACAAGCAGATACGCAGTATTTT. Translation gives CASYSSQADTQYF. Based on the CDR3 plus reference TRBV5-1 and TRBJ2-3, the full variable domain is KAGVTQTPRYLIKTRGQQVTLSCSPISGHRSVSWYQQTPGQGLQFLFEYFSETQRNKGNFPGRFSGRQFSNSRSEMNVSTLELGDSALYLCASYSSQADTQYFGPGTRLTVL.

The V and J genes are TRBV27 and TRBJ2-1; D might be TRBD2 (5 bases). V lost 3 bases to trimming and J lost 9 bases, with 12 bases between them. CDR1 MNHEY and CDR2 SMNVEV come from the germline V gene (reference sequence). This CDR3 has 13 residues. CDR3 region: CASSFGVRFEQFF. The CDR3, as DNA: TGTGCCAGCAGTTTCGGGGTTAGGTTTGAGCAGTTCTTC.

This clone was seen a handful of times. The V call is TRBV7-9, the J call TRBJ2-7; 9 bases map to TRBD1. This CDR3 region has 17 residues. Germline V gives CDR1 SEHNR, CDR2 FQNEAQ (reference sequence). V was clipped by 9 bases and J by 0 bases; unmatched bases: 15. In nucleotides, the CDR3 is TGTGCCAGTCGCCAGCGCGGACAGGGGAATAGCTCCTACGAGCAGTACTTC. Residues: CASRQRGQGNSSYEQYF.

The table lists this clone with a count of one. The chain links TRBV15 to TRBJ2-7, with 8 positions matching TRBD1. Germline assignment: CDR1 LNHNV and CDR2 YYDKDF (reference sequence). This CDR3 spans 16 amino acids. V dropped 5 bases and J dropped 6; count of bases not matched to a gene: 15. The CDR3 DNA is TGTGCCACCAGCGAGCGACGGGCAGACAGGGGACGCGAGCAGTACGTC. This translates into CATSERRADRGREQYV.

The chain employs TRBV5-4 and TRBJ2-5, with D hard to call. Germline values: CDR1 SGHNT, CDR2 YYREEE (reference sequence). The CDR3 consists of 14 residues. Trimming stripped 2 bases from V and 0 bases from J, with 8 bases between. The CDR3 reads CASSFRQYQETQYF. The CDR3 coding sequence is TGTGCCAGCAGCTTTCGCCAGTACCAAGAGACCCAGTACTTC.

This chain links TRBV19 with TRBJ2-5; TRBD2 is a possible D gene (5 bases). The V gene lost 5 bases and the J gene lost 4 bases, with 8 bases spanning the gap. In germline, CDR1 is LNHDA, CDR2 SQIVND (reference sequence). This CDR3 is built from 12 residues. This CDR3 reads CASSRAGETQYF. In nucleotides, the CDR3 is TGTGCCAGTAGTCGGGCGGGAGAGACCCAGTACTTC.

The chain joins TRBV14 to TRBJ2-2; 16 bases line up with TRBD2. Germline CDR1 SGHDN, CDR2 FVKESK. V was clipped by 1 base and J by 4 bases; unmatched bases: 12. The CDR3 totals 21 residues. The CDR3 coding sequence is TGTGCCAGCAGCCAAGTCGAAGGGACTAGCGGGAGGGCCTCGGTCACCGGGGAGCTGTTTTTT. It specifies CASSQVEGTSGRASVTGELFF.

V is TRBV19 and J is TRBJ2-1; D unresolved. In germline, CDR1 is LNHDA, CDR2 SQIVND (reference sequence). The CDR3 has 16 amino acids. V lost 3 bases to trimming and J lost 6 bases, with 18 bases between them. CDR3 loop: CASSIPPHQAFNEQFF. CDR3 DNA sequence: TGTGCCAGTAGTATCCCCCCACACCAGGCCTTCAATGAGCAGTTCTTC.

J is TRBJ2-4 and V is TRBV7-9; 8 nucleotides line up with TRBD2. Germline V CDR1 and CDR2: SEHNR, FQNEAQ (reference sequence). The CDR3 spans 15 residues. V gave up 4 bases and J gave up 3 bases; unmatched junction bases: 5. CDR3 nucleotides: TGTGCCAGCAGCTCCCCCGGGGGGGGCAAAAACATTCAGTACTTC. The encoded protein is CASSSPGGGKNIQYF.

This chain uses TRBV6-5 with TRBJ1-3, with 9 bases matching TRBD1. The CDR3 has 14 residues. Germline CDR1 is MNHEY and CDR2 is SVGAGI. V dropped 6 bases and J dropped 3; count of bases not matched to a gene: 3. The CDR3 spells CASRVGQGGNTIYF. In DNA, the CDR3 is TGTGCCAGCAGGGTGGGACAGGGTGGAAACACCATATATTTT.

The chain employs TRBV5-1 and TRBJ1-5; D unclear. The V end was cut by 5 bases, the J end by 3 bases, with 15 bases between. The CDR3 is made up of 15 amino acids. Germline V gene sequence: CDR1 SGHRS, CDR2 YFSETQ. The CDR3 sequence is CASSLGDISNQPQHF. The CDR3 nucleotides are TGCGCCAGCAGTCTGGGAGATATATCCAATCAGCCCCAGCATTTT.

CDR3 DNA sequence: TGTGCCAGCAGCGAGGACAGGGCCTACGAGCAGTACGTC. It yields the protein CASSEDRAYEQYV. The chain uses TRBV6-2 or TRBV6-3 and TRBJ2-7, with 8 bases fitting TRBD1. The CDR3 length is 13 residues. Unmatched junction bases numbered 3, after V lost 6 bases and J lost 2 bases. Germline assignment: CDR1 MNHEY and CDR2 SVGEGT.

The count of this clone is one. This sequence joins TRBV30 and TRBJ1-2, with 7 bases matching TRBD1. V gave up 1 base and J gave up 4 bases; unmatched junction bases: 12. The CDR3 is 16 residues long. Germline values: CDR1 GTSNPN, CDR2 SVGIG (reference sequence). The CDR3 here is CAWSGKGRQGSYGYTF. The CDR3, as DNA: TGTGCCTGGAGTGGGAAAGGGCGACAGGGAAGCTATGGCTACACCTTC. The full variable domain, its missing parts supplied by reference TRBV30 and TRBJ1-2, is SQTIHQWPATLVQPVGSPLSLECTVEGTSNPNLYWYRQAAGRGLQLLFYSVGIGQISSEVPQNLSASRPQDRQFILSSKKLLLSDSGFYLCAWSGKGRQGSYGYTFGSGTRLTVV.

This sequence joins TRBV18 and TRBJ2-1; D call uncertain. CDR3 size: 14 residues. Germline CDR1 is KGHSH and CDR2 is LQKENI. V was clipped by 0 bases and J by 4 bases, with 7 bases between them. DNA for the CDR3: TGTGCCAGCTCACCACCTCCAGATTACAATGAGCAGTTCTTC. Amino acid sequence: CASSPPPDYNEQFF.